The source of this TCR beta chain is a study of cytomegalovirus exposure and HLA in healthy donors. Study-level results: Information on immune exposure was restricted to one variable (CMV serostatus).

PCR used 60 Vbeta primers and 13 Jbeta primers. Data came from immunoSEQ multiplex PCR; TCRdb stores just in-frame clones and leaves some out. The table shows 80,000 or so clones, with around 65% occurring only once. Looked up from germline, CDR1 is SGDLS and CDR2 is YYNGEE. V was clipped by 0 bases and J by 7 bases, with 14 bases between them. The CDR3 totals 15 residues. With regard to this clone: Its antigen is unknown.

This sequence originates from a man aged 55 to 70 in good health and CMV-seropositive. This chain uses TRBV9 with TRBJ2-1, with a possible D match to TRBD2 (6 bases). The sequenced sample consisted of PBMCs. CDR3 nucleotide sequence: TGTGCCAGCAGCGTAGGAGCTAGCGCAGCAAATGAGCAGTTCTTC. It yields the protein CASSVGASAANEQFF.